Listed below are T cell receptor beta chains from one sample, sequenced in a study of cytomegalovirus exposure and HLA in healthy donors. The data were produced by immunoSEQ multiplex PCR, yet TCRdb's version contains in-frame clones alone and is incomplete. The sample shows 50,000 to 75,000 clones, about 83% of them seen only once. The sequenced material came from PBMCs. These receptors were taken from a human donor in good health. CDR3s include the opening cysteine and the closing phenylalanine or tryptophan. D genes are given only for firm matches. For some rows the clone size is stated as once, few or many, or as a class when expanded; others skip it.

v_call	j_call	clone_size	d_call	cdr3_nt	cdr3_aa
TRBV6-1	TRBJ2-3	few	.	TGTGCCAGCAGTGAGGGCCTGGCCACAGATACGCAGTATTTT	CASSEGLATDTQYF
TRBV11-2	TRBJ1-1	.	.	TGTGCCAGCAGCTTTTGGAAGCTTAGGTCTCCGGGCACTGAAGCTTTCTTT	CASSFWKLRSPGTEAFF
TRBV7-9	TRBJ1-3	.	TRBD1	TGTTCCAGCAGCCACAGGGGGCACGGAAACACCATATATTTT	CSSSHRGHGNTIYF
TRBV5-8	TRBJ1-1	once	.	TGTGCCAGCAGCTTGGGTCTAACAGGGTACACTGAAGCTTTCTTT	CASSLGLTGYTEAFF
TRBV5-8	TRBJ2-5	.	.	TGTGCCAGCAGCTTGGTATTGCAAGAGACCCAGTACTTC	CASSLVLQETQYF
TRBV7-9	TRBJ2-3	.	.	TGTGCCAGCAGCCCAAATCTAGCAATCTGGGATACGCAGTATTTT	CASSPNLAIWDTQYF
TRBV4-2	TRBJ2-1	.	TRBD2	TGTGCCAGCAGCCAAGATGCTAGCGGGGGGGCTAATGAGCAGTTCTTC	CASSQDASGGANEQFF
TRBV4-3	TRBJ1-6	.	.	TGCGCCAGCAGCCAAGAGCCGGGTTTGTCCCTCCACTTT	CASSQEPGLSLHF
TRBV29-1	TRBJ2-7	.	TRBD2	TGCAGCGTTGAACCGAGCGGGAGGTCCGGTGAGCAGTACTTC	CSVEPSGRSGEQYF
TRBV6-5	TRBJ2-4	.	TRBD2	TGTGCCAGCAGTTACTCGAGCGGGGTAGCCAAAAACATTCAGTACTTC	CASSYSSGVAKNIQYF
TRBV20-1	TRBJ1-2	.	.	TGCAGTGCCCCTCCGAACTATGGCTACACCTTC	CSAPPNYGYTF
TRBV7-3	TRBJ2-3	.	TRBD1	TGTGCCAGCAGCTCCCGGACAGGGAGGCGAGATACGCAGTATTTT	CASSSRTGRRDTQYF
TRBV5-6	TRBJ2-3	.	.	TGTGCCAGCAGCTCGCTTACCGGTCGTGTTCTGGATACGCAGTATTTT	CASSSLTGRVLDTQYF
TRBV11-1	TRBJ2-3	.	TRBD2	TGTGCCAGCAGCTGGGAGGGTAGCAGCACAGATACGCAGTATTTT	CASSWEGSSTDTQYF
TRBV7-3	TRBJ1-5	few	.	TGTGCCAGCAGCTTCAGTAGGGGCCAGCCCCAGCATTTT	CASSFSRGQPQHF
TRBV4-3	TRBJ2-2	.	.	TGCGCCAGCAGCCAAATTCTAGCGTCCACCGGGGAGCTGTTTTTT	CASSQILASTGELFF
TRBV30	TRBJ1-2	.	TRBD1	TGTGCCTGGAGGGAAACTAAGATTCGACAGGGTCACTATGGCTACACCTTC	CAWRETKIRQGHYGYTF
TRBV7-9	TRBJ1-2	few	.	TGTGCCAGCAGGACGACAGTGAACTATGGCTACACCTTC	CASRTTVNYGYTF